This T cell receptor beta chain was profiled in a study of OX40 agonist ivuxolimab in advanced cancers. Concerning the study at large: Ivuxolimab was an agonistic, fully human IgG2 monoclonal antibody directed against OX40 (CD134), a costimulatory receptor. Intravenous ivuxolimab was administered to patients every 2 weeks at six dose levels: 0.01, 0.1, 0.3, 1.5, 3 and 10 mg/kg. Three dose-escalation patients achieved partial responses, one with hepatocellular carcinoma and two with cutaneous melanoma. Of the approximately 50 dose-escalation patients, hepatocellular carcinoma was present in approximately 20, melanoma in roughly 15, renal cell carcinoma in 9 and head and neck cancer in 9. The point of sequencing TCRbeta in the periphery was to test whether ivuxolimab changed TCR sequence diversity and drove clonal T-cell expansion. The dose-escalation cohort was about 83% male with a mean age of about 58 years, ranging from roughly 23 to 85. Patients were allowed to have had prior anti-PD-1, anti-PD-L1 or anti-CTLA-4 therapy, and around 40% of the dose-escalation patients had previously received checkpoint inhibitors. The paper describes the monotherapy dose-escalation part (N ≈ 51 patients) of the phase I trial of ivuxolimab.

The CDR3 spans 15 residues, from the cysteine through the phenylalanine. Only the CDR3 DNA is retained, 45 bases long and in frame from the first base. At the junction V is shortened by 4 bases and J by 5 bases; bases outside the gene matches: 9. As encoded in the germline V gene, CDR1 is SGHDT while CDR2 is YYEEEE. To sequence the TCRbeta CDR3 region, genomic DNA was isolated from the sorted cells. The immunoSEQ Assay was used for sequencing of TCRbeta CDR3 regions. This is the immuneACCESS table as TCRdb keeps it, with only in-frame sequences that have V and J called. A part of the clones is gone; compared with another copy, unresolved V genes explain less than half, and the rest is unexplained. Across this sample there are more than 70,000 clones, with about 85% seen only once. The ten largest make up less than 0.65% of the sample. On this clone: No cognate antigen has been identified for it. No base-level quality is on record; no much larger clone is a single base apart.

Patients with autoimmune disease history or receiving systemic immunosuppression were excluded from the trial. Peripheral blood for TCR sequencing was collected from all dose cohorts at baseline, on cycle 4 day 1, and on cycle 7 day 1. The samples were drawn from a first-in-human, open-label, multicenter phase I dose-escalation trial of ivuxolimab. The trial enrolled adults with locally advanced or metastatic head and neck squamous cell, hepatocellular, melanoma or renal cell carcinoma. Before TCR sequencing, CD4+ and CD8+ T cells were separately sorted from peripheral blood. The paper's findings and limits, for the study overall: Which antigens the clonally expanded peripheral T cells were specific for was not determined. At doses of 0.1 to 3.0 mg/kg, clonal expansion of both CD4+ and CD8+ T cells in blood was seen between baseline and week 6. After ivuxolimab, CD8+ T cells had more expanded clones than CD4+ T cells on average. Low levels of normalized T-cell clonal expansion were also seen in some patients who did not respond. In the 0.1-3.0 mg/kg groups, partial responders had among the lowest normalized peripheral clonal expansion, particularly in CD8+ T cells.

This receptor chain uses TRBV5-6 and TRBJ2-5; TRBD1 fits 9 bases in the junction. The material was CD4+ or CD8+ T cells sorted from blood, obtained in a trial of the OX40 agonist ivuxolimab. The sequence was collected from an adult with an advanced solid tumor such as melanoma, head and neck, liver or kidney cancer. The DNA is TGTGCCAGCAGCGTAGTCACAGGGGGCGCTGAGACCCAGTACTTC. Its translation is CASSVVTGGAETQYF.